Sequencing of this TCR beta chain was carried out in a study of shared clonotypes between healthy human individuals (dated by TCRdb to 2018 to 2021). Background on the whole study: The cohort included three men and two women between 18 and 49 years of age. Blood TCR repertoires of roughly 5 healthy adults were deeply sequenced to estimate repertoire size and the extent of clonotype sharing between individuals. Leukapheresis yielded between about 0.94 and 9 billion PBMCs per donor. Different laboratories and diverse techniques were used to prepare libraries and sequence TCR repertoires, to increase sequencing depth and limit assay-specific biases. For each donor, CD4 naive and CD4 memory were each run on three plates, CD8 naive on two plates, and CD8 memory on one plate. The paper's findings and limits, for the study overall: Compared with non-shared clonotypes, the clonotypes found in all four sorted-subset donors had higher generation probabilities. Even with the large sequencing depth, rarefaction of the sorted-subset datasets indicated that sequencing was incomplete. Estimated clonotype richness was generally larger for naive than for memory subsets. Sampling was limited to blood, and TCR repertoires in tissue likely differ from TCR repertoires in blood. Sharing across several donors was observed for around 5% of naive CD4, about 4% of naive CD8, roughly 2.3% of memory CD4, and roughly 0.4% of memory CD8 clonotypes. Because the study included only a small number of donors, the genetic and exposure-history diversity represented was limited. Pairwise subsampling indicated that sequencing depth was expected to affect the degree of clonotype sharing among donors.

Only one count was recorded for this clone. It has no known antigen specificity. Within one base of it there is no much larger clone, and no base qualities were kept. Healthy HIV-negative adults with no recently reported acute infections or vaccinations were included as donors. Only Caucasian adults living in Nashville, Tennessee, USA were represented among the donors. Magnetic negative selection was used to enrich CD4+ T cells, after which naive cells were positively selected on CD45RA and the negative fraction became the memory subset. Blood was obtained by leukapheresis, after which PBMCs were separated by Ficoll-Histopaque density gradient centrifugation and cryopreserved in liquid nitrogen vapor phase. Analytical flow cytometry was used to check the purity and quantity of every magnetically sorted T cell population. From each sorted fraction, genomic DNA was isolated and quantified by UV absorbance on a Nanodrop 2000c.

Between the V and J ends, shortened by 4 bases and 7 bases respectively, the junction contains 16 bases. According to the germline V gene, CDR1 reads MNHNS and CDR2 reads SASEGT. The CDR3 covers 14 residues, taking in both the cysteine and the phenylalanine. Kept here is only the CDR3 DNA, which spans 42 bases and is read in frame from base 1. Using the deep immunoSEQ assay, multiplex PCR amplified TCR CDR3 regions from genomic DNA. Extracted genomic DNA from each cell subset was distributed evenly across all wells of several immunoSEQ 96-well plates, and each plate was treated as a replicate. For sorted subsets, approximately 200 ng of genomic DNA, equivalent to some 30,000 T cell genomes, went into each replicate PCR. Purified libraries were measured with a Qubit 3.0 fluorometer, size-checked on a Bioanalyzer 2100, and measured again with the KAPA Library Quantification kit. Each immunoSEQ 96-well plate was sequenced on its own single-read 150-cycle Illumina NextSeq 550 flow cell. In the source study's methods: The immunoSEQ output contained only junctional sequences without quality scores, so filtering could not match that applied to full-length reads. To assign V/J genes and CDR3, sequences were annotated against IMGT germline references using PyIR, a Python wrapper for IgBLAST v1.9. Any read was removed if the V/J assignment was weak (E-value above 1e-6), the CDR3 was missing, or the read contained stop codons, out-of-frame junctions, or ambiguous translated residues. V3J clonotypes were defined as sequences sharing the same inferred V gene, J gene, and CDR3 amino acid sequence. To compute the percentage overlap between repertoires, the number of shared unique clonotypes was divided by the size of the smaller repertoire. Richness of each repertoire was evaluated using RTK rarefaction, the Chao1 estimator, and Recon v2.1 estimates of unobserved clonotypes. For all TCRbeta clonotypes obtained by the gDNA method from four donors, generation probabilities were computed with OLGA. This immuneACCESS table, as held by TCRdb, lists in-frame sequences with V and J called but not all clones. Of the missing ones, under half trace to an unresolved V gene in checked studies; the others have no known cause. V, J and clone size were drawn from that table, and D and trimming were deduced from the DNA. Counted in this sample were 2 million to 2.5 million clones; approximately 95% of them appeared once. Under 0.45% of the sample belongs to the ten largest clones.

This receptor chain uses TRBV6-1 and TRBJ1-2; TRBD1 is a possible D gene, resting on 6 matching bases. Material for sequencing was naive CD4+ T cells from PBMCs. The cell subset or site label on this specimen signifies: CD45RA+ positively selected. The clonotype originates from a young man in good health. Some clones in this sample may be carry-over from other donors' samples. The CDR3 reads CASSGTHRDFGYTF. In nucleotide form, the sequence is TGTGCCAGCAGTGGTACCCACAGGGACTTTGGCTACACCTTC.